The rows below give T cell receptor beta chains drawn from one sample of a study of blood T cell repertoires in COVID-19. TCRdb's copy holds only in-frame clones and misses some; the assay was immunoSEQ multiplex PCR. In the table there are 120,000 to 150,000 clones, more than 75% of which are singletons. Sequenced: peripheral blood. Source of these receptors: a human donor with acute or convalescent COVID-19. The donor label of this sample is uncertain. The CDR3 runs from the conserved cysteine through the conserved F or W. A D gene is named only where the DNA matches it firmly. Clone size is stated in some rows and not others, as once, few, many or a class when expanded.

NA	TRBV6-5	NA	TRBJ1-6	TGTGCCAGGTGGGAGAAACCGGGGATTAATTCACCCCTCCACTTT	CARWEKPGINSPLHF
NA	TRBV24-1	NA	TRBJ1-2	TGTGCCACCAGTGGTGACAGTAAATATGGCTACACCTTC	CATSGDSKYGYTF
once	TRBV19	TRBD1	TRBJ1-4	TGTGCCAGTAGTATTACCGGGACAGCTTTTCCAACTAATGAAAAACTGTTTTTT	CASSITGTAFPTNEKLFF
NA	TRBV18	TRBD1	TRBJ1-1	TGTGCCAGCTCCCGGACTAGCGGACAGGCGAAAGTTAACACTGAAGCTTTCTTT	CASSRTSGQAKVNTEAFF
NA	TRBV5-1	TRBD2	TRBJ2-2	TGCGCCAGCAGCTTGGCGGGGGGGCTTATGGACACCGGGGAGCTGTTTTTT	CASSLAGGLMDTGELFF
NA	TRBV19	NA	TRBJ1-2	TGTGCCAGTAAACTGGGCGGGAACTATGGCTACACCTTC	CASKLGGNYGYTF
NA	TRBV15	NA	TRBJ2-5	TGTGCCACCAGCAGAAGCGATCCTAGTAGGTCGGAGACCCAGTACTTC	CATSRSDPSRSETQYF
NA	TRBV15	NA	TRBJ2-2	TGTGCCACCAGCAGAGATTTAGTCTGGGCTAGCGTGACCGGGGAGCTGTTTTTT	CATSRDLVWASVTGELFF
NA	TRBV4-1	TRBD2	TRBJ2-1	TGCGCCAGCAGCCAAGATGATTACGGTAGCGGGGGCTCCTACAATGAGCAGTTCTTC	CASSQDDYGSGGSYNEQFF
NA	TRBV5-1	NA	TRBJ1-6	TGCGCCAGCAGCTTGGACGTGGGGAGCTCCTATAATTCACCCCTCCACTTT	CASSLDVGSSYNSPLHF
NA	TRBV2	NA	TRBJ1-1	TGTGCCAGCAGTGGTTATGGCAGGGGCACTGAAGCTTTCTTT	CASSGYGRGTEAFF
NA	TRBV6-5	NA	TRBJ1-5	TGTGCCAGCAACCGGGGGACGGGGCAGCCCCAGCATTTT	CASNRGTGQPQHF
NA	TRBV24-1	TRBD2	TRBJ2-1	TGTGCCACCAGTGACTTAGGACTAGCGGGAGATGGGTCCTACAATGAGCAGTTCTTC	CATSDLGLAGDGSYNEQFF